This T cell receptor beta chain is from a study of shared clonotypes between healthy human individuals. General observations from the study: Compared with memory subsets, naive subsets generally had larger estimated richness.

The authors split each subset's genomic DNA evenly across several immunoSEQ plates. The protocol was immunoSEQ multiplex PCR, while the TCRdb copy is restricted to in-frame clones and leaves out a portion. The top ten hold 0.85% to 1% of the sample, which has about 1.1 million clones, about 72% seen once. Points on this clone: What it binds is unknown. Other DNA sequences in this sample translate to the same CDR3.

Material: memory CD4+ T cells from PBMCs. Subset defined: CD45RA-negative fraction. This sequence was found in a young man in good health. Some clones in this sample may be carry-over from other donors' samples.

CDR3 sequence reads: CASSISSSSYEQYF. In nucleotides, the CDR3 is TGTGCCAGTAGTATTTCCTCCAGCTCCTACGAGCAGTACTTC. This chain connects TRBV19 to TRBJ2-7; unclear D gene. V was clipped by 3 bases and J by 0 bases, with 9 bases between them. Germline CDR1 reads LNHDA; CDR2 reads SQIVND (reference sequence). CDR3 size: 14 residues.